This T cell receptor beta chain is drawn from a study of regulatory T cells in long-lasting Graves disease. Study-level results: Newly diagnosed patients shared 750 to 1,000 public clonotypes; persistent patients shared a few thousand.

Assembly of TCR beta libraries relied on iRepertoire HTBI primers together with Arm-PCR of CDR3 regions. MiXCR was run by TCRdb on the multiplex PCR reads, yielding one entry per CDR3 protein. Here the sample spans about 470,000 distinct CDR3 sequences, under 25% being singletons. Regarding time point: persistent/refractory GD, antithyroid drugs over 5 years with positive TRAb. Scientists built the TCR library using RNA that was extracted from PBMCs. Blood from the periphery, nine milliliters in all, was drawn into EDTA tubes. Comment on this clonotype: Its target is not known.

From germline, CDR1 is SGHRS and CDR2 YFSETQ. V trimming: 0 bases; J trimming: 1 base; junction bases outside the gene matches: 3. The CDR3 runs to 16 residues. The sample was peripheral blood mononuclear cells (PBMCs), taken when the disease was refractory, from a patient treated with antithyroid drugs. This TCR was recovered from a female donor with Graves disease. The chain combines TRBV5-1 with TRBJ2-2; 7 bases fit TRBD2. The CDR3 nucleotides read TGCGCCAGCAGCTTGGTCGGGGGGATGAACACCGGGGAGCTGTTTTTT. The encoded protein is CASSLVGGMNTGELFF.